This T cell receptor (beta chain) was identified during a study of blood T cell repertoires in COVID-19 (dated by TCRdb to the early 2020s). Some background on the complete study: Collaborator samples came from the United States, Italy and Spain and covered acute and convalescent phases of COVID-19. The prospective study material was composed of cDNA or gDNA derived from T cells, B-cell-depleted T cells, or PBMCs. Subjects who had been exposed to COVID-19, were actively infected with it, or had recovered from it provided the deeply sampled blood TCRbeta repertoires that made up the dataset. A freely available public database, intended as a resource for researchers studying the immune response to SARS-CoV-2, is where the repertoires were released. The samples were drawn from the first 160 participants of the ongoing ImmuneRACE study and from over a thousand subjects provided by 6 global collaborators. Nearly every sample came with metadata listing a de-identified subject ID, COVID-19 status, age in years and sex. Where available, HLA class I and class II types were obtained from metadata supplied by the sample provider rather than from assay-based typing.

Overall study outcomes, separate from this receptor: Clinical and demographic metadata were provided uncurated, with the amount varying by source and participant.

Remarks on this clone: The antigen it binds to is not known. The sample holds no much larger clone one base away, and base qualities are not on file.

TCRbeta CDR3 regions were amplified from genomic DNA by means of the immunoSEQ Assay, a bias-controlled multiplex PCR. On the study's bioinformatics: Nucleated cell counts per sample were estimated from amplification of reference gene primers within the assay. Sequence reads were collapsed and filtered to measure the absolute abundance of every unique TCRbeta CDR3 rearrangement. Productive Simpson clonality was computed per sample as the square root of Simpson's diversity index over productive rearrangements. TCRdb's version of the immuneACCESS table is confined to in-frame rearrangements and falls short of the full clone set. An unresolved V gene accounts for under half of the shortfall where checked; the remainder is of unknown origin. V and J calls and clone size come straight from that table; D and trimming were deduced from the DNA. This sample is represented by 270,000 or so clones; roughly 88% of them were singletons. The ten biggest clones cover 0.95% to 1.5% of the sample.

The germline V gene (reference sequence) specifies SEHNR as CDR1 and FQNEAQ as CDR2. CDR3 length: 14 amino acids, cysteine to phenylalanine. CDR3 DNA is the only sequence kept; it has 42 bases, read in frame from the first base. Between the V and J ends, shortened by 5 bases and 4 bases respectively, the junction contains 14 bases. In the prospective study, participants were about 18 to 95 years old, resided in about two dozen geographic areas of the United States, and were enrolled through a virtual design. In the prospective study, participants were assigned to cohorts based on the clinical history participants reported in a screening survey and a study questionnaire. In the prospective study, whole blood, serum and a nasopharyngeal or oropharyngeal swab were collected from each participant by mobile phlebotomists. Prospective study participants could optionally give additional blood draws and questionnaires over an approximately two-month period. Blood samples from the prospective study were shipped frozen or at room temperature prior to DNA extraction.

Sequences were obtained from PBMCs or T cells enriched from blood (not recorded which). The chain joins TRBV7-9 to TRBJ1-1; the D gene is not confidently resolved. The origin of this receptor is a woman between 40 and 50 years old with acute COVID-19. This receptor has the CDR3 CASSPFEGVTEAFF. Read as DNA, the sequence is TGTGCCAGCAGCCCGTTTGAGGGAGTCACTGAAGCTTTCTTT.